Each of the 23 T cell receptor beta chains below was sequenced from the same sample in a study of T cell repertoires in cytomegalovirus infection. These receptors are not linked to any known antigen. TCRdb re-derived calls from the reads in MiXCR, one entry per CDR3 protein. The sample includes approximately 70,000 distinct CDR3 sequences, approximately 24% of them seen just once. Material for sequencing was PBMCs, sequenced either directly or after in vitro stimulation (not recorded which). The receptors shown here come from a human donor in good health (CMV status not recorded). Some clones in this sample may be carry-over from other donors' samples.

A few counts support this clonotype. This chain connects TRBV29-1 to TRBJ1-1; 8 nucleotides align to TRBD1. Trimming cost V 4 bases and J 7 bases; bases outside gene matches: 8. The CDR3 is made up of 13 amino acids. Germline CDR1 is SQVTM and CDR2 is ANQGSEA. The CDR3 nucleotides read TGCAGCGTTGGTGCTCGGGGACAGGATGAAGCTTTCTTT. This gives the protein CSVGARGQDEAFF.

Ten or more counts support this clonotype. The rearrangement joins TRBV7-2 to TRBJ2-1, with 10 bases that match TRBD2. The junction had 7 bases not matched to a gene; V was cut back by 1 base and J by 1 base. Germline V gene data show CDR1 as SGHTA and CDR2 as FQGNSA. The CDR3 contains 18 residues. The CDR3 protein is CASSLVASGRGSYNEQFF. The CDR3 DNA is TGTGCCAGCAGCTTAGTCGCTAGCGGGAGAGGTTCCTACAATGAGCAGTTCTTC.

This clonotype was counted between two and nine times. The chain combines TRBV6-5 with TRBJ1-3, with D possibly TRBD1 on 6 matching bases. The V end lost 0 bases, the J end lost 5 bases, and 17 bases lay between the germline ends. CDR3 length: 17 amino acids. Germline V CDR1 and CDR2: MNHEY, SVGAGI. This CDR3 reads CASSYSITDSIRNTIYF. CDR3 in DNA: TGTGCCAGCAGTTACTCGATCACGGACAGCATAAGAAACACCATATATTTT.

The genes are TRBV7-9 and TRBJ1-4; D is unclear. CDR3 length: 15 amino acids. The germline CDR1 and CDR2 sequences are SEHNR and FQNEAQ (reference sequence). The V gene lost 1 base and the J gene lost 3 bases, with 9 bases spanning the gap. The CDR3 region is CASSLEENPNEKLFF. In DNA, the CDR3 is TGTGCCAGCAGCTTAGAAGAGAACCCTAATGAAAAACTGTTTTTT. Together with reference TRBV7-9 and TRBJ1-4, the CDR3 gives the full variable domain: DTGVSQNPRHKITKRGQNVTFRCDPISEHNRLYWYRQTLGQGPEFLTYFQNEAQLEKSRLLSDRFSAERPKGSFSTLEIQRTEQGDSAMYLCASSLEENPNEKLFFGSGTQLSVL.

Many counts were recorded for this clonotype. The chain joins TRBV7-2 to TRBJ2-3; tentatively, D is TRBD1 (6 bases). V dropped 5 bases and J dropped 4 bases, with 13 bases sitting between them. Germline-derived CDR1 and CDR2 are SGHTA and FQGNSA. The CDR3 contains 14 residues. The CDR3 is CASSGPGVADTQYF. The DNA for the CDR3 is TGTGCCAGCAGCGGACCAGGGGTCGCAGATACGCAGTATTTT.

This clonotype was observed at least ten times. The gene calls are TRBV25-1 and TRBJ1-6; D uncertain. The CDR3 has 16 residues. Germline CDR1 reads MGHDK; CDR2 reads SYGVNS. V lost 5 bases, J lost 9 bases, and 20 bases lay in between. In DNA, the CDR3 is TGTGCCAGCAGTACGACGGGATTAGGGCGCGGTTCACCCCTCCACTTT. This gives the protein CASSTTGLGRGSPLHF.

This clonotype came up many times. The genes are TRBV12-3 or TRBV12-4 and TRBJ1-5; D is unresolved. The CDR3 totals 13 residues. V was trimmed by 6 bases and J by 7 bases, leaving 13 bases between them. The CDR3 here is CASSPSVGQPQHF. The CDR3, as DNA: TGTGCCAGCAGCCCCTCCGTGGGGCAGCCCCAGCATTTT.

This clonotype appeared a few times. The chain recombines TRBV7-2 with TRBJ1-2, with 9 bases aligning to TRBD1. The CDR3 has 13 amino acids. Germline lookup yields CDR1 SGHTA and CDR2 FQGNSA. Germline trimming cut 5 bases from V and 5 bases from J; bases unmatched to any gene: 3. The CDR3 is CASSGQGSYGYTF. DNA of the CDR3: TGTGCCAGCAGCGGACAGGGGAGTTATGGCTACACCTTC.

CDR3 nucleotide sequence: TGTGCCATCAGTAGGTCGGGATCCGTCGGGGATACGCAGTATTTT. Amino acids: CAISRSGSVGDTQYF. The chain combines TRBV10-3 with TRBJ2-3; D might be TRBD2 (5 bases). Trimming took off 5 bases at V and 6 bases at J, with 18 bases between the two ends. Germline loops: CDR1 ENHRY, CDR2 SYGVKD. CDR3 length: 15 amino acids.

This clonotype was detected a few times. The genes are TRBV6-2 or TRBV6-3 and TRBJ1-2; D is unclear. V gave up 5 bases and J gave up 4 bases, with 11 bases separating them. The CDR3 sequence is 13 residues long. Germline V CDR1 and CDR2: MNHEY, SVGEGT. Here the CDR3 DNA reads TGTGCCAGCAGTCCTGGACGGACCTATGGCTACACCTTC. Translated, it gives CASSPGRTYGYTF.

Of note for this clonotype: Germline and junction disagree at one end, which may indicate a read error. This sequence joins TRBV7-9 and TRBJ2-7, with D unresolved. CDR3 length: 14 residues. Germline assignment: CDR1 SEHNR and CDR2 FQNEAQ (reference sequence). CDR3 region: CASSATYHPLEQHF. In nucleotides, the CDR3 is TGTGCCAGCAGCGCAACCTACCACCCCCTCGAGCAGCACTTC.

This clonotype showed up just a few times. The chain employs TRBV4-1 and TRBJ2-3; D perhaps matches TRBD2 (6 bases). Germline V gene sequence: CDR1 MGHRA, CDR2 YSYEKL. CDR3 length: 20 residues. Trimming cost V 5 bases and J 2 bases, with 29 bases left between them. DNA of the CDR3: TGCGCCAGCAGCTGGCAGGGACTGGAACCTTTGTCTACAAACACAGATACGCAGTATTTT. It codes for CASSWQGLEPLSTNTDTQYF.

The sample holds a few counts of this clonotype. The J gene is TRBJ2-7, the V gene TRBV14; D is possibly TRBD1 (6 bases). The CDR3 totals 14 residues. V lost 1 base to trimming and J lost 2 bases, with 9 bases between them. From germline, CDR1 is SGHDN and CDR2 FVKESK. The CDR3 nucleotides read TGTGCCAGCAGCCAAGGACAGGATGCCTACGAGCAGTACGTC. It specifies CASSQGQDAYEQYV.

This chain links TRBV7-9 with TRBJ2-5; 7 bases line up with TRBD1. There are 15 residues in the CDR3. The germline gives CDR1 SEHNR, CDR2 FQNEAQ (reference sequence). J gave up 1 base and V 2 bases, and 4 bases lay outside the gene matches. The CDR3 nucleotides read TGTGCCAGCAGCTTACAGACAGGGATCCAAGAGACCCAGTACTTC. Encoded protein: CASSLQTGIQETQYF.

J is TRBJ1-1 and V is TRBV11-3; weak D call: TRBD1 (6 bases). The length of the CDR3 is 14 residues. CDR1 SGHNT and CDR2 YENEEA come from the germline V gene. V was pared by 5 bases and J by 0 bases, with 10 bases between. CDR3 DNA: TGTGCCAGCAGCACGGGACACTTGAACACTGAAGCTTTCTTT. Its translation is CASSTGHLNTEAFF.

CDR3 DNA: TGTGCCATCAGCCCCAGGGATGCGTCAGGTGACCTGAACACTGAAGCTTTCTTT. Its translation is CAISPRDASGDLNTEAFF. The chain has TRBV10-3 and TRBJ1-1; D is perhaps TRBD1 (5 bases). This CDR3 is 18 amino acids long. Germline V CDR1 and CDR2: ENHRY, SYGVKD. Trimming took 6 bases from V and 0 from J, leaving 23 bases between them.

V usage is TRBV7-8 and J usage is TRBJ1-1, with 8 bases matching TRBD1. The CDR3 spans 14 residues. The junction had 5 bases not matched to a gene; V was cut back by 8 bases and J by 0 bases. Germline assignment: CDR1 SGHVS and CDR2 FQNEAQ. CDR3 residues: CASLRDRLNTEAFF. The CDR3 DNA reads TGTGCCAGCTTACGGGACAGGCTGAACACTGAAGCTTTCTTT.

The rearrangement links TRBV6-5 to TRBJ1-1, with a possible D match to TRBD1 (5 bases). The CDR3 extends over 13 amino acids. Germline V gives CDR1 MNHEY, CDR2 SVGAGI. Between the trimmed V and J ends, which lost 6 bases and 1 base, there was a span of 9 bases. The CDR3 nucleotides read TGTGCCAGCAGCTATACAGGGAACACTGAAGCTTTCTTT. Translation: CASSYTGNTEAFF.

The chain carries TRBV7-2 and TRBJ2-2, with no clear D. Germline CDR1 and CDR2: SGHTA and FQGNSA. The CDR3 loop spans 17 amino acids. Trimming stripped 6 bases from V and 2 bases from J, with 19 bases between. CDR3 nucleotide sequence: TGTGCCAGCAGACCGCCGAGGACGGATAGTAACACCGGGGAGCTGTTTTTT. Translating it yields CASRPPRTDSNTGELFF. The whole variable domain, filled in from reference TRBV7-2 and TRBJ2-2, reads GAGVSQSPSNKVTEKGKDVELRCDPISGHTALYWYRQSLGQGLEFLIYFQGNSAPDKSGLPSDRFSAERTGGSVSTLTIQRTQQEDSAVYLCASRPPRTDSNTGELFFGEGSRLTVL.

This clonotype was counted at least ten times. The rearrangement links TRBV7-2 to TRBJ2-5, with D possibly called TRBD1 or TRBD2 (5 bases each). Trimming left V 5 bases short and J 1 base short, with 8 bases between. The CDR3 loop spans 13 amino acids. From germline, CDR1 is SGHTA and CDR2 FQGNSA. CDR3 residues: CASSLGVQETQYF. CDR3 DNA sequence: TGTGCCAGCAGCCTGGGGGTCCAAGAGACCCAGTACTTC.

This clonotype showed up many times. The rearrangement links TRBV7-2 to TRBJ2-4, with a possible D match to TRBD2 (7 bases). Trimming shortened V by 5 bases and J by 9 bases, and 26 bases separated the two germline ends. The CDR3 loop spans 17 amino acids. From germline, CDR1 is SGHTA and CDR2 FQGNSA. The CDR3 region has the DNA TGTGCCAGCAGCCCTGAGGGAGGGGGTAATTCCTTGAGCATTCAGTACTTC. It specifies CASSPEGGGNSLSIQYF.

This clonotype was recorded many times. The V gene is TRBV7-3, the J gene TRBJ2-2; D unresolved. CDR1 SGHTA and CDR2 FQGTGA come from the germline V gene. The CDR3 length is 14 residues. V was cut by 4 bases and J by 1 base, with 7 bases left in between. Here the CDR3 DNA reads TGTGCCAGCAGCTCCTTTTTGAACACCGGGGAGCTGTTTTTT. Translating it yields CASSSFLNTGELFF. Together with reference TRBV7-3 and TRBJ2-2, the CDR3 gives the full variable domain: GAGVSQTPSNKVTEKGKYVELRCDPISGHTALYWYRQSLGQGPEFLIYFQGTGAADDSGLPNDRFFAVRPEGSVSTLKIQRTERGDSAVYLCASSSFLNTGELFFGEGSRLTVL.

This clonotype was seen many times. The rearrangement joins TRBV12-3 or TRBV12-4 to TRBJ2-7; tentatively, D is TRBD1 (5 bases). Trimming left V 3 bases short and J 3 bases short, with 15 bases between. The CDR3 contains 15 residues. In DNA form, the CDR3 reads TGTGCCAGCAGTTTCGGAACAGGTAGAAGCTACGAGCAGTACTTC. Residues: CASSFGTGRSYEQYF.